The 27 T cell receptor beta chains below were found in one sample sequenced in a study of cytomegalovirus exposure and HLA in healthy donors. Primers included in the PCR were 60 Vbeta and 13 Jbeta primers. Repertoires were generated with immunoSEQ multiplex PCR, while TCRdb's copy carries only in-frame clones and drops some. There are 150,000 to 200,000 clones in the sample; more than 70% occur only once, and 6.3% lies in the top ten. Sequencing input: PBMCs. These receptors originate from a male donor in good health and CMV-seropositive.

J is TRBJ2-1 and V is TRBV6-4, with 8 bases that match TRBD2. Germline V CDR1 and CDR2: MRHNA, SNTAGT. The CDR3 runs 15 residues. The ends lost 6 bases at V and 6 bases at J; junction bases unmatched: 10. The CDR3 protein is CASSVAAGASNEQFF. In DNA, the CDR3 is TGTGCCAGCAGCGTAGCAGCGGGAGCTAGCAATGAGCAGTTCTTC.

The chain's CDR3 is CASSWGGGIPDTQYF. The CDR3 region has the DNA TGCGCCAGCAGCTGGGGCGGGGGGATCCCAGATACGCAGTATTTT. This rearrangement joins TRBV5-1 to TRBJ2-3, with 8 bases that match TRBD2. Per the germline V gene, CDR1 is SGHRS and CDR2 is YFSETQ. V dropped 3 bases and J dropped 4; count of bases not matched to a gene: 7. This CDR3 comprises 15 residues.

CDR3 protein: CASREPSGRNEQFF. The CDR3, as DNA: TGCGCCAGCAGAGAACCTAGCGGGAGAAATGAGCAGTTCTTC. The chain couples TRBV5-1 to TRBJ2-1; the match to TRBD2 covers 10 bases. J gave up 7 bases and V 5 bases, and 6 bases lay outside the gene matches. Germline CDR1 is SGHRS and CDR2 is YFSETQ. The CDR3 is 14 residues long. Filled out from reference TRBV5-1 and TRBJ2-1, the complete variable domain reads KAGVTQTPRYLIKTRGQQVTLSCSPISGHRSVSWYQQTPGQGLQFLFEYFSETQRNKGNFPGRFSGRQFSNSRSEMNVSTLELGDSALYLCASREPSGRNEQFFGPGTRLTVL.

The genes are TRBV9 and TRBJ2-3, with D uncertain. Between the trimmed V and J ends, which lost 0 bases and 2 bases, there was a span of 10 bases. CDR3 length: 15 amino acids. Germline V gene data show CDR1 as SGDLS and CDR2 as YYNGEE. The CDR3 bases are TGTGCCAGCAGCGTAGGCACTGTAACCACAGATACGCAGTATTTT. This encodes CASSVGTVTTDTQYF.

The rearrangement uses TRBV29-1 and TRBJ1-1; maybe TRBD1 (5 bases). The CDR3 runs to 12 residues. The germline V gene has CDR1 SQVTM and CDR2 ANQGSEA. The V end lost 3 bases, the J end lost 6 bases, and 11 bases lay between the germline ends. CDR3 protein: CSVETDSSEAFF. CDR3 nucleotides: TGCAGCGTTGAGACAGACTCTTCTGAAGCTTTCTTT.

V usage is TRBV11-2 and J usage is TRBJ2-7, with 7 nucleotides matching TRBD1. The CDR3 has 14 residues. Looked up from germline, CDR1 is SGHAT and CDR2 is FQNNGV. The V gene end was trimmed by 3 bases and the J gene end by 2 bases; junction bases not matched to a gene: 4. The CDR3 bases are TGTGCCAGCAGCTTGGGACAGATAGCCTACGAGCAGTACTTC. This codes for CASSLGQIAYEQYF.

V is TRBV6-5 and J is TRBJ1-6; D is perhaps TRBD1 (6 bases). This CDR3 is built from 14 residues. With 5 bases removed from V and 7 bases from J, the gap between germline ends came to 12 bases. The germline V gene has CDR1 MNHEY and CDR2 SVGAGI. The CDR3 nucleotides read TGTGCCAGCAGTGACAACAGGGAGAATTCACCCCTCCACTTT. Translation gives CASSDNRENSPLHF.

This rearrangement joins TRBV28 to TRBJ1-6; possibly TRBD1 for D (5 bases). V lost 3 bases, J lost 3 bases, and 9 bases lay in between. Germline V gives CDR1 MDHEN, CDR2 SYDVKM. The CDR3 spans 15 residues. In nucleotides, the CDR3 is TGTGCCAGCAGTTTTGACAGCAGCTATAATTCACCCCTCCACTTT. It is translated as CASSFDSSYNSPLHF.

The J gene is TRBJ1-2, the V gene TRBV5-1; the match to TRBD1 covers 8 bases. Germline CDR1 SGHRS, CDR2 YFSETQ. The CDR3 has 14 amino acids. V trimming: 1 base; J trimming: 11 bases; junction bases outside the gene matches: 10. The CDR3 DNA follows: TGCGCCAGCAGCTTGCTGCGGCAGGGGGCGGGATACACCTTC. Translating it yields CASSLLRQGAGYTF.

V gene TRBV7-8 combines with J gene TRBJ1-1, with a weak D call TRBD1 (5 bases). Trimming took off 4 bases at V and 5 bases at J, with 14 bases between the two ends. This CDR3 contains 14 residues. Germline CDR1 is SGHVS and CDR2 is FQNEAQ. The CDR3 is CASSWGRGGTEAFF. Written as DNA, the CDR3 is TGTGCCAGCAGCTGGGGACGGGGGGGGACTGAAGCTTTCTTT.

V is TRBV5-1 and J is TRBJ2-3, with a weak D call TRBD2 (5 bases). V was shortened by 5 bases and J by 2 bases, with 15 bases between the two germline ends. This CDR3 comprises 15 residues. Looked up from germline, CDR1 is SGHRS and CDR2 is YFSETQ. CDR3 nucleotides: TGCGCCAGCAGGGCCGGACTGTTACCCACAGATACGCAGTATTTT. This gives the protein CASRAGLLPTDTQYF.

The gene calls are TRBV18 and TRBJ1-1; the D gene is possibly TRBD1 (6 bases). The CDR3 is 15 amino acids. Between the trimmed V and J ends, which lost 2 bases and 5 bases, there was a span of 15 bases. The germline V gene has CDR1 KGHSH and CDR2 LQKENI. The CDR3 DNA reads TGTGCCAGCTCACCAAGGGTACAGGGTTCAACTGAAGCTTTCTTT. Translating it yields CASSPRVQGSTEAFF.

The chain has TRBV2 and TRBJ2-5; TRBD1 matches 8 bases. Near its end, the DNA agrees better with TRBJ2-7, so the J call may be wrong. This CDR3 spans 14 amino acids. Per germline, CDR1 SNHLY and CDR2 FYNNEI. The CDR3 DNA reads as TGTGCCAGCCCCCGCGGACAGGGAATCGGCGAGCAGTACTTC. It codes for CASPRGQGIGEQYF.

The chain combines TRBV18 with TRBJ2-7, with no clear D. The CDR3 extends over 13 amino acids. The germline CDR1 and CDR2 sequences are KGHSH and LQKENI. V was clipped by 0 bases and J by 6 bases, with 9 bases between them. DNA of the CDR3: TGTGCCAGCTCACCACCGTTATCCGGCGAGCAGTACTTC. Translating it yields CASSPPLSGEQYF.

This clone was counted a few times. The J gene is TRBJ1-2, the V gene TRBV11-2; TRBD1 matches 8 bases. CDR3 length: 15 amino acids. The germline gives CDR1 SGHAT, CDR2 FQNNGV. The V and J ends lost 4 bases and 0 bases, in that order; junction bases with no gene match: 4. In nucleotides, the CDR3 is TGTGCCAGCAGCTATTCAGGGGGCCCTAACTATGGCTACACCTTC. Its translation is CASSYSGGPNYGYTF.

The chain has TRBV5-1 and TRBJ2-7, with 14 bases aligning to TRBD2. Germline V gives CDR1 SGHRS, CDR2 YFSETQ. J was trimmed by 1 base and V by 5 bases; bases with no gene match: 11. This CDR3 region has 18 residues. The CDR3 nucleotides are TGCGCCAGCAGGGGACTAGCGGGGGACCCTCCTTCTTCCTACGAGCAGTACTTC. Its protein product is CASRGLAGDPPSSYEQYF.

This chain connects TRBV12-5 to TRBJ2-7; D unresolved. Per germline, CDR1 LGHNT and CDR2 FRNRAP. The V end was cut by 6 bases, the J end by 6 bases, with 12 bases between. The CDR3 has 12 residues. The CDR3 DNA reads as TGTGCTAGTGGGGAGCCCTTGAGCGAGCAGTACTTC. Its translation: CASGEPLSEQYF.

The genes are TRBV9 and TRBJ1-5; 8 bases match TRBD1. The CDR3 is 16 residues long. Germline V gene lookup returns CDR1 SGDLS and CDR2 YYNGEE. Trimming took 2 bases from V and 0 from J; bases not matched to a gene: 4. CDR3 in DNA: TGTGCCAGCAGCGTCGGGACAGGCTATAGCAATCAGCCCCAGCATTTT. Translation: CASSVGTGYSNQPQHF. The full variable domain, in which reference TRBV9 and TRBJ1-5 provide the parts outside the CDR3, is DSGVTQTPKHLITATGQRVTLRCSPRSGDLSVYWYQQSLDQGLQFLIQYYNGEERAKGNILERFSAQQFPDLHSELNLSSLELGDSALYFCASSVGTGYSNQPQHFGDGTRLSIL.

This clone was recorded only once. The chain links TRBV6-6 to TRBJ1-1; D is undetermined. The V and J ends lost 2 bases and 5 bases respectively, with 6 bases between them. The germline V gene has CDR1 MNHNY and CDR2 SVGAGI (reference sequence). This CDR3 is 12 amino acids long. The CDR3, as DNA: TGTGCCAGCAGTTACGAGAATACTGAAGCTTTCTTT. This codes for CASSYENTEAFF.

With respect to this clone: At one end the junction does not follow the germline gene, possibly because of a read error. This chain connects TRBV7-9 to TRBJ2-1, with D possibly called TRBD1 or TRBD2 (6 bases each). Per germline, CDR1 SEHNR and CDR2 FQNEAQ (reference sequence). The CDR3 contains 17 residues. The CDR3 spells CSSRDKNSGRSYNEQFF. CDR3 nucleotide sequence: TGTTCCAGCAGGGACAAGAACAGCGGGCGCTCCTACAATGAGCAGTTCTTC.

This chain connects TRBV11-3 to TRBJ2-7, with TRBD2 identical over 14 bases. V was pared by 4 bases and J by 5 bases, with 4 bases of the junction left unmatched. The CDR3 runs 15 residues. Looked up from germline, CDR1 is SGHNT and CDR2 is YENEEA. The CDR3, as DNA: TGTGCCAGCAGCTCGGGACTAGCGGGAGTCAACGAGCAGTACTTC. Protein product: CASSSGLAGVNEQYF.

CDR3 sequence: CASSQLSAGFGNSPLHF. Here the CDR3 DNA reads TGTGCCAGCAGCCAATTGAGCGCGGGGTTCGGGAATTCACCCCTCCACTTT. The rearrangement joins TRBV16 to TRBJ1-6; the D is unclear. The CDR3 consists of 17 residues. V was clipped by 1 base and J by 7 bases, with 17 bases between them. Per germline, CDR1 KGHSY and CDR2 FQNENV.

The chain links TRBV7-9 to TRBJ2-5, with unresolved D. CDR1 SEHNR and CDR2 FQNEAQ come from the germline V gene (reference sequence). The V and J ends lost 2 bases and 4 bases respectively, with 5 bases between them. There are 12 residues in the CDR3. Here the CDR3 reads CASSLPSETQYF. In DNA form, the CDR3 reads TGTGCCAGCAGCTTACCCTCAGAGACCCAGTACTTC.

The genes are TRBV7-9 and TRBJ2-1, with D unclear. The CDR3 sequence is 16 residues long. With 1 base removed from V and 4 bases from J, the gap between germline ends came to 14 bases. The germline gives CDR1 SEHNR, CDR2 FQNEAQ (reference sequence). CDR3 DNA sequence: TGTGCCAGCAGCTTAGTACGCGGAGAAGAGTACAATGAGCAGTTCTTC. This gives the protein CASSLVRGEEYNEQFF.

The genes are TRBV7-6 and TRBJ2-5; 9 positions agree with TRBD1. Trimming removed 4 bases from V and 5 bases from J; junction bases left unmatched: 8. The germline gives CDR1 SGHVS, CDR2 FNYEAQ. The CDR3 is 15 amino acids. The CDR3 bases are TGTGCCAGCAGCTCGACAGGGGGTCAGGGGGAGACCCAGTACTTC. Translation: CASSSTGGQGETQYF. Using reference TRBV7-6 and TRBJ2-5 for the parts outside the CDR3, the full variable domain is GAGVSQSPRYKVTKRGQDVALRCDPISGHVSLYWYRQALGQGPEFLTYFNYEAQQDKSGLPNDRFSAERPEGSISTLTIQRTEQRDSAMYRCASSSTGGQGETQYFGPGTRLLVL.

This clone was picked up one time. The chain employs TRBV5-1 and TRBJ2-1; possible D gene TRBD2, 6 bases. The CDR3 runs 14 residues. V lost 1 base, J lost 9 bases, and 14 bases lay in between. Germline-derived CDR1 and CDR2 are SGHRS and YFSETQ. CDR3 DNA sequence: TGCGCCAGCAGCTTGAGATCGGGAGCGAGTGAGCAGTTCTTC. This encodes CASSLRSGASEQFF.

This chain uses TRBV11-2 with TRBJ2-7, with D tentatively TRBD2 (5 bases). V was pared by 5 bases and J by 2 bases, with 13 bases between. The germline CDR1 and CDR2 sequences are SGHAT and FQNNGV. The CDR3 covers 14 residues. The CDR3 bases are TGTGCCAGCAGCGCCACCAGCGGTCCCTACGAGCAGTACTTC. This encodes CASSATSGPYEQYF.